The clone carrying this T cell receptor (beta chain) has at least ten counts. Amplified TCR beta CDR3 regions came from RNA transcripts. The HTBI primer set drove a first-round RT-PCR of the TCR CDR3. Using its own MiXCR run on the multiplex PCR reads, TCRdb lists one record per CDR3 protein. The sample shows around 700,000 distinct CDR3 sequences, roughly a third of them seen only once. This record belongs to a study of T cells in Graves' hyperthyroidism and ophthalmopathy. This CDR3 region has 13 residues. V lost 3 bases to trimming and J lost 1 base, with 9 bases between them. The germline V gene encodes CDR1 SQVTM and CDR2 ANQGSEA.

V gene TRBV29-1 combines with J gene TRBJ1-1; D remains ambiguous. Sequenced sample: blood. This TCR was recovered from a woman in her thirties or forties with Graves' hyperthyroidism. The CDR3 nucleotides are TGCAGCGTTGATTCCCCCGAGAACACTGAAGCTTTCTTT. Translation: CSVDSPENTEAFF.